This T cell receptor (beta chain) appears in the sequencing data of a study of T cell repertoires in cytomegalovirus infection. A remark on this clonotype: Its antigen is as yet unknown.

Germline V gives CDR1 KGHDR, CDR2 SFDVKD. V lost 1 base, J lost 3 bases, and 7 bases lay in between. There are 14 residues in the CDR3. Whole-study results and caveats: The study found HLA-C-restricted CMV-specific TCR beta clonotypes dominating the ex vivo response.

TCRdb reprocessed the reads via MiXCR and lists one record per CDR3 protein. The sample includes about 150,000 distinct CDR3 sequences, around a quarter of them seen just once. This clonotype was sampled from a human donor in good health (CMV status not recorded). Some clones in this sample may be carry-over from other donors' samples. The chain carries TRBV24-1 and TRBJ2-3, with D perhaps matching TRBD1 (6 bases). The sample comprised PBMCs. As DNA, the CDR3 is TGTGCCACCAGTGATTTAAGGGGGACAGATACGCAGTATTTT. This gives the protein CATSDLRGTDTQYF.